These 32 T cell receptor beta chains were all obtained from the same sample, sequenced in a study of siplizumab effects on memory and regulatory T cells. This table comes from immunoSEQ multiplex PCR, and its TCRdb copy is limited to in-frame clones, with some not included. The repertoire includes approximately 60,000 clones, roughly 78% of them detected once, and 0.4% to 0.5% sits in the top ten. Material for sequencing was memory CD4+ T cells sorted from blood. Receptor source: a human donor in good health.

J is TRBJ1-1 and V is TRBV7-2; D gene unclear. The V end was cut by 2 bases, the J end by 4 bases, with 11 bases between. Germline CDR1 SGHTA, CDR2 FQGNSA. The CDR3 contains 14 residues. This CDR3 reads CASSLSGWSTEAFF. The CDR3 DNA reads TGTGCCAGCAGCTTAAGTGGGTGGAGCACTGAAGCTTTCTTT.

V is TRBV12-2 and J is TRBJ2-2. TRBV12-2 is a pseudogene segment. CDR3 length equals 12 residues. CDR3 region: CASRFIPGELFF. In nucleotides, the CDR3 is TGTGCAAGTCGCTTTATCCCAGGGGAGCTGTTTTTT.

The chain combines TRBV6-7 with TRBJ1-5; D gene ambiguous. TRBV6-7 is recorded as an ORF, its role being uncertain. CDR3 length: 9 amino acids. Trimming stripped 6 bases from V and 7 bases from J, with 1 base between. CDR3 DNA: TGTGCCAGCAGCCAGCCCCAGCATTTT. It yields the protein CASSQPQHF.

The V call is TRBV5-1, the J call TRBJ1-2; D perhaps matches TRBD1 (6 bases). V lost 4 bases to trimming and J lost 4 bases, with 11 bases between them. Germline assignment: CDR1 SGHRS and CDR2 YFSETQ. This CDR3 contains 13 residues. CDR3 amino acids: CASSRDTTYGYTF. CDR3 DNA: TGCGCCAGCAGCCGGGACACGACCTATGGCTACACCTTC.

This chain joins TRBV28 and TRBJ2-7; 7 bases map to TRBD1. The CDR3 length is 14 residues. The germline CDR1 and CDR2 sequences are MDHEN and SYDVKM. The V and J ends lost 4 bases and 5 bases, in that order; junction bases with no gene match: 8. This chain's CDR3 is CASSSQTGRNEQYF. CDR3 coding DNA: TGTGCCAGCAGTTCACAGACAGGGCGGAACGAGCAGTACTTC.

The V call is TRBV13, the J call TRBJ1-6, with D uncertain. This CDR3 is 16 amino acids long. Trimming cost V 0 bases and J 7 bases, with 13 bases left between them. Germline V gene data show CDR1 as PRHDT and CDR2 as FYEKMQ (reference sequence). CDR3 protein: CASSLGGSRNNSPLHF. The CDR3 DNA reads as TGTGCCAGCAGCTTAGGAGGCTCCCGCAACAATTCACCCCTCCACTTT.

The rearrangement uses TRBV4-1 and TRBJ2-3, with D possibly called TRBD1 or TRBD2 (5 bases each). CDR1 is MGHRA, CDR2 YSYEKL, per germline. V lost 4 bases and J lost 0, with 14 bases in between. The CDR3 covers 16 residues. The CDR3 region has the DNA TGCGCCAGCAGCCCACCGGGGCAGACTAGCACAGATACGCAGTATTTT. This sequence encodes CASSPPGQTSTDTQYF.

The chain recombines TRBV7-5 with TRBJ2-7; the listed D gene, TRBD1, was not tested against the DNA. TRBV7-5 is flagged as a pseudogene. There are 15 residues in the CDR3. CDR3: CVRSSKLTVTYEQYF. For the CDR3, the DNA is TGTGTCAGAAGCTCTAAACTCACAGTTACCTACGAGCAGTACTTC.

In this sample, this clone turned up once. The V gene is TRBV5-1, the J gene TRBJ2-3, with 7 bases that match TRBD2. The CDR3 spans 16 residues. The germline V gene encodes CDR1 SGHRS and CDR2 YFSETQ. V trimming: 0 bases; J trimming: 9 bases; junction bases outside the gene matches: 13. CDR3 sequence: CASSLEASGGPRTQYF. CDR3 nucleotide sequence: TGCGCCAGCAGCTTGGAGGCTAGCGGTGGGCCCCGAACGCAGTATTTT. The variable domain in full, with the rest retrieved from reference TRBV5-1 and TRBJ2-3, is KAGVTQTPRYLIKTRGQQVTLSCSPISGHRSVSWYQQTPGQGLQFLFEYFSETQRNKGNFPGRFSGRQFSNSRSEMNVSTLELGDSALYLCASSLEASGGPRTQYFGPGTRLTVL.

This sequence joins TRBV7-2 and TRBJ2-1; 11 bases align to TRBD2. CDR3 size: 16 residues. CDR1 is SGHTA and CDR2 is FQGNSA in the germline V gene. V was pared by 5 bases and J by 7 bases, with 10 bases of the junction left unmatched. The CDR3 loop is CASSRFSGGAGNEQFF. The CDR3 DNA reads as TGTGCCAGCAGCCGCTTTAGCGGGGGGGCGGGGAATGAGCAGTTCTTC.

V and J are TRBV11-2 and TRBJ2-3, with D perhaps TRBD2 (7 bases). Germline V lookup: CDR1 SGHAT, CDR2 FQNNGV. V lost 5 bases and J 10 bases, leaving 22 bases between the germline ends. The CDR3 extends over 15 amino acids. The CDR3 is CASSPPEGGATPQYF. In nucleotides, the CDR3 is TGTGCCAGCAGCCCACCGGAGGGGGGGGCCACTCCGCAGTATTTT.

The V gene is TRBV30, the J gene TRBJ1-2, with 7 bases lining up with TRBD1. V gave up 5 bases and J gave up 0 bases; unmatched junction bases: 24. Germline V gene lookup returns CDR1 GTSNPN and CDR2 SVGIG (reference sequence). There are 20 residues in the CDR3. This CDR3 reads CAWLPQPRNTGTESNYGYTF. The CDR3 region has the DNA TGTGCCTGGCTTCCTCAACCCCGAAATACAGGGACAGAGTCTAACTATGGCTACACCTTC.

This chain joins TRBV7-9 and TRBJ2-5; D is ambiguous. This CDR3 is built from 15 residues. The ends were cut back, 2 bases at V and 0 bases at J, with 10 bases in the middle. CDR1 and CDR2 (germline): SEHNR, FQNEAQ (reference sequence). For the CDR3, the DNA is TGTGCCAGCAGCTTACGACTCGTAAACCAAGAGACCCAGTACTTC. It specifies CASSLRLVNQETQYF.

The chain links TRBV7-3 to TRBJ2-5, with D perhaps given as TRBD1 or TRBD2 (6 bases each). Germline V gives CDR1 SGHTA, CDR2 FQGTGA. The V gene lost 3 bases and the J gene lost 5 bases, with 10 bases spanning the gap. CDR3 length: 13 residues. In DNA form, the CDR3 reads TGTGCCAGCAGCTTCGGGGGCAGGGAGACCCAGTACTTC. It specifies CASSFGGRETQYF.

This rearrangement joins TRBV11-2 to TRBJ2-3; D unresolved. V dropped 5 bases and J dropped 1 base, with 19 bases sitting between them. There are 17 residues in the CDR3. The germline V gene has CDR1 SGHAT and CDR2 FQNNGV. In DNA form, the CDR3 reads TGTGCCAGCAGCCGAACCATAGGTTTGGCTGGCACAGATACGCAGTATTTT. Residues: CASSRTIGLAGTDTQYF.

The V call is TRBV7-9, the J call TRBJ2-2, with D unclear. CDR3 length: 15 residues. With 1 base removed from V and 4 bases from J, the gap between germline ends came to 10 bases. Per the germline V gene, CDR1 is SEHNR and CDR2 is FQNEAQ (reference sequence). The DNA for the CDR3 is TGTGCCAGCAGCTTAGTCTGGCAGTTCACCGGGGAGCTGTTTTTT. Protein sequence: CASSLVWQFTGELFF.

The CDR3 region is CSVSGADYNEQFF. CDR3 coding DNA: TGCAGCGTTTCAGGGGCAGATTACAATGAGCAGTTCTTC. The chain couples TRBV29-1 to TRBJ2-1; a weak D match, TRBD1 (6 bases). The V and J ends lost 5 bases and 4 bases respectively, with 12 bases between them. The CDR3 is 13 amino acids. CDR1 is SQVTM and CDR2 is ANQGSEA in the germline V gene.

This clone was picked up one time. This chain joins TRBV6-1 and TRBJ1-1; 7 nucleotides line up with TRBD1. V shed 3 bases and J 7 bases; nucleotides not matched to a gene: 5. The CDR3 has 13 amino acids. Germline CDR1 reads MNHNS; CDR2 reads SASEGT. CDR3 amino acids: CASSDTRDSEAFF. The CDR3 DNA sequence: TGTGCCAGCAGTGATACCCGGGACAGTGAAGCTTTCTTT.

The chain is built from TRBV15 and TRBJ1-1; 7 positions match TRBD1. J lost 0 bases, V lost 5 bases, and 9 bases had no gene match. Looked up from germline, CDR1 is LNHNV and CDR2 is YYDKDF (reference sequence). The CDR3 consists of 16 residues. For the CDR3, the DNA is TGTGCCACCAGCTTCAGGGGGGCGACTATGAACACTGAAGCTTTCTTT. Translated, it gives CATSFRGATMNTEAFF.

The chain couples TRBV2 to TRBJ2-5; TRBD2 might be the D (6 bases). Per germline, CDR1 SNHLY and CDR2 FYNNEI. Trimming cost V 8 bases and J 4 bases, with 17 bases left between them. CDR3 size: 14 residues. This CDR3 is CASLASEGGETQYF. The CDR3 nucleotides read TGTGCCAGCCTTGCTAGCGAGGGTGGAGAGACCCAGTACTTC.

The V call is TRBV5-1, the J call TRBJ2-4; 7 bases match TRBD1. V shed 4 bases and J 9 bases; nucleotides not matched to a gene: 10. This CDR3 contains 14 residues. The V gene's germline CDR1 is SGHRS and CDR2 YFSETQ. The CDR3 loop reads CASSLDRREAIQYF. The DNA of the CDR3 is TGCGCCAGCAGCCTGGACAGGCGCGAGGCCATTCAGTACTTC.

This sequence joins TRBV28 and TRBJ2-3; 7 bases are a match to TRBD2. J lost 4 bases, V lost 5 bases, and 6 bases had no gene match. The CDR3 loop spans 14 amino acids. Germline V lookup: CDR1 MDHEN, CDR2 SYDVKM. The CDR3: CASSRPLAADTQYF. As DNA, the CDR3 is TGTGCCAGCAGTCGACCGCTAGCGGCAGATACGCAGTATTTT.

CDR3 loop: CASSTPGQGRYEQYF. CDR3 nucleotides: TGTGCCAGCAGCACACCGGGACAGGGGAGGTACGAGCAGTACTTC. The V call is TRBV6-4, the J call TRBJ2-7; TRBD1 agrees at 10 bases. The CDR3 consists of 15 residues. Germline CDR1 MRHNA, CDR2 SNTAGT. Unmatched junction bases numbered 9, after V lost 6 bases and J lost 4 bases.

The genes are TRBV5-1 and TRBJ2-1, with TRBD2 matching 8 bases. The germline V gene encodes CDR1 SGHRS and CDR2 YFSETQ. The CDR3 is 16 residues long. With 3 bases clipped from V and 6 bases from J, the junction kept 11 bases outside the gene matches. CDR3 sequence (DNA): TGCGCCAGCAGCTCAGGCCCCGGGACTAGGGGCAATGAGCAGTTCTTC. Encoded protein: CASSSGPGTRGNEQFF.

This sequence joins TRBV30 and TRBJ1-2; TRBD1 matches at 11 bases. The CDR3 extends over 15 amino acids. The germline gives CDR1 GTSNPN, CDR2 SVGIG (reference sequence). The ends lost 1 base at V and 7 bases at J; junction bases unmatched: 8. CDR3 coding DNA: TGTGCCTGGAGTGACCCCGGACAGGGGGCTTTTGGCTACACCTTC. Its translation is CAWSDPGQGAFGYTF.

This sequence joins TRBV7-9 and TRBJ1-6; TRBD1 matches at 7 bases. V shed 6 bases, J shed 7 bases, and the junction held 6 bases outside the gene matches. The CDR3 extends over 14 amino acids. CDR1 is SEHNR and CDR2 is FQNEAQ in the germline V gene (reference sequence). The CDR3 nucleotides are TGTGCCAGCAGTCTCCAGGGGGGGAATTCACCCCTCCACTTT. Translation gives CASSLQGGNSPLHF. The variable domain in full, completed from reference TRBV7-9 and TRBJ1-6, reads DTGVSQNPRHKITKRGQNVTFRCDPISEHNRLYWYRQTLGQGPEFLTYFQNEAQLEKSRLLSDRFSAERPKGSFSTLEIQRTEQGDSAMYLCASSLQGGNSPLHFGNGTRLTVT.

This chain uses TRBV7-2 with TRBJ2-5, with D unclear. V was pared by 2 bases and J by 1 base, with 8 bases between. Germline CDR1 and CDR2: SGHTA and FQGNSA. CDR3 length equals 14 residues. The CDR3 DNA follows: TGTGCCAGCAGCTTATCTTACTCCCAAGAGACCCAGTACTTC. Its translation: CASSLSYSQETQYF.

The CDR3 reads CASSIGGAQETQYF. CDR3 nucleotide sequence: TGTGCCAGTAGTATAGGGGGCGCCCAAGAGACCCAGTACTTC. This chain links TRBV19 with TRBJ2-5; weak D call: TRBD1 (5 bases). The CDR3 contains 14 residues. Trimming shortened V by 1 base and J by 1 base, and 7 bases separated the two germline ends. Germline CDR1 LNHDA, CDR2 SQIVND (reference sequence).

The rearrangement links TRBV10-3 to TRBJ2-2; D is perhaps TRBD2 (5 bases). CDR1 and CDR2 (germline): ENHRY, SYGVKD. The CDR3 totals 13 residues. The ends were cut back, 11 bases at V and 4 bases at J, with 14 bases in the middle. The CDR3 protein is CAARGEGTGELFF. The CDR3 region has the DNA TGTGCCGCCCGGGGAGAGGGCACCGGGGAGCTGTTTTTT.

V gene TRBV30 combines with J gene TRBJ1-5; 8 bases are shared with TRBD1. CDR3 size: 14 residues. Germline CDR1 reads GTSNPN; CDR2 reads SVGIG (reference sequence). V lost 4 bases, J lost 0 bases, and 2 bases stayed unmatched. The CDR3 is CAWTGGTSNQPQHF. DNA for the CDR3: TGTGCCTGGACAGGGGGCACTAGCAATCAGCCCCAGCATTTT.

The chain links TRBV6-1 to TRBJ2-1; 7 bases align to TRBD2. V shed 8 bases and J 4 bases; nucleotides not matched to a gene: 11. Germline values: CDR1 MNHNS, CDR2 SASEGT. This CDR3 region has 15 residues. The CDR3 DNA is TGTGCCAGCCCCCAAGCGGGGAACATATACAATGAGCAGTTCTTC. It encodes CASPQAGNIYNEQFF.

The V call is TRBV5-6, the J call TRBJ2-7; D assignment may be TRBD1 or TRBD2 (5 bases each). This CDR3 spans 14 amino acids. V was cut by 7 bases and J by 0 bases, with 14 bases left in between. CDR1 and CDR2 from the germline V gene are SGHDT and YYEEEE. The CDR3 loop reads CASRRGQNSYEQYF. CDR3 bases: TGTGCCAGCCGCCGGGGCCAGAACTCCTACGAGCAGTACTTC.